This T cell receptor beta chain was captured in a study of Ad26.COV2.S vaccination and SARS-CoV-2 variants. Broader study findings: Whether participants received vaccine or placebo, their non-spike TCR breadth was similar.

V lost 2 bases and J lost 4, with 6 bases in between. CDR1 is MNHEY, CDR2 SVGEGT, per germline. The CDR3 is 13 residues long. As regards this clone: Its specificity is unknown.

Treatment denoted: roughly 20 received Ad26.COV2.S at low or high dose, single or two shots; about 5 received placebo; per-sample allocation not given. Sampling occurred on day 63 after the first vaccine or placebo injection. A Boston donor was an adult aged 18-55 years. The data were produced by immunoSEQ multiplex PCR, yet TCRdb's version contains in-frame clones alone and is incomplete. The data hold over 400,000 clones, with about nine tenths observed a single time. This chain joins TRBV6-2 or TRBV6-3 and TRBJ1-5; D uncertain. The starting material was peripheral blood, obtained in a trial of Ad26.COV2.S vaccine versus placebo. The clonotype comes from a person aged 18-60 years who received the Ad26.COV2.S COVID-19 vaccine or a placebo. The CDR3 sequence: CASSYQSNQPQHF. CDR3 DNA: TGTGCCAGCAGTTACCAGTCAAATCAGCCCCAGCATTTT.